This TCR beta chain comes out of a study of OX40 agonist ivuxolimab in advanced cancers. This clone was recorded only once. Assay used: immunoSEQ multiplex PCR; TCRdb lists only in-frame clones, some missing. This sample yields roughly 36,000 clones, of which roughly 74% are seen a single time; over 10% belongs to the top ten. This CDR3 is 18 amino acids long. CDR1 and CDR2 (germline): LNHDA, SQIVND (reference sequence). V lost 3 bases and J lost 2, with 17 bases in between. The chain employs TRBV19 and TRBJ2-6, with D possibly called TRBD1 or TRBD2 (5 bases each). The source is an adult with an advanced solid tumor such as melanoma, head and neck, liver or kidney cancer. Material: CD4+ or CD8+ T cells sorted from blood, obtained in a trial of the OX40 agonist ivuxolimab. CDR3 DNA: TGTGCCAGTAGTATCTCGTTGAGGTGGGGGACTGGGGCCAACGTCCTGACTTTC. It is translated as CASSISLRWGTGANVLTF.